Listed below are T cell receptor beta chains from one sample, sequenced in a study of blood T cell repertoires in COVID-19. Repertoires were generated with immunoSEQ multiplex PCR, while TCRdb's copy carries only in-frame clones and drops some. The profile covers about 110,000 clones, with 88% appearing a single time and 6.5% to 7% taken by the ten largest. Sequencing was done on a sample of peripheral blood. The receptor source for this set is a man aged 45-65 years with active or convalescent COVID-19. Both conserved end residues are part of each CDR3. D genes are given only for firm matches. Part of the rows lack a size; the others show once, few, many or a class for expanded clones.

NA,TRBJ2-1,TRBV12-3/TRBV12-4,NA,CASSSWTGIKQFF,TGTGCCAGCAGTTCCTGGACTGGTATCAAGCAGTTCTTC
NA,TRBJ2-3,TRBV18,TRBD2,CASSPSSGRVLETDTQYF,TGTGCCAGCTCCCCCTCTAGCGGGAGGGTCTTGGAGACAGATACGCAGTATTTT
few,TRBJ2-7,TRBV4-1,TRBD2,CASSQLRELGEQYF,TGCGCCAGCAGCCAGTTGCGGGAGCTGGGGGAGCAGTACTTC
NA,TRBJ2-3,TRBV18,NA,CASSPRIQAHTDTQYF,TGTGCCAGCTCACCAAGGATTCAGGCCCACACAGATACGCAGTATTTT
few,TRBJ2-7,TRBV28,TRBD1,CASSLGTAPAHEQYF,TGTGCCAGCAGTTTGGGGACAGCACCGGCTCACGAGCAGTACTTC
NA,TRBJ1-1,TRBV19,TRBD1,CASKSGQGLNTEAFF,TGTGCCAGTAAATCCGGACAGGGGCTGAACACTGAAGCTTTCTTT
NA,TRBJ2-1,TRBV11-3,TRBD2,CASRGLASEQFF,TGTGCCAGCAGGGGACTAGCATCTGAGCAGTTCTTC
once,TRBJ2-3,TRBV4-1,TRBD2,CASSRGLAEITDTQYF,TGCGCCAGCAGCCGCGGACTAGCGGAGATCACAGATACGCAGTATTTT
NA,TRBJ2-5,TRBV9,TRBD2,CASSVTSGAETQYF,TGTGCCAGCAGCGTGACTAGCGGTGCGGAGACCCAGTACTTC
few,TRBJ1-6,TRBV6-2/TRBV6-3,NA,CASSYSSENSPLHF,TGTGCCAGCAGTTACTCGTCGGAGAATTCACCCCTCCACTTT
NA,TRBJ2-3,TRBV4-3,TRBD2,CASSRNSDTSVSTDTQYF,TGCGCCAGCAGCAGAAACAGCGATACTAGCGTCAGCACAGATACGCAGTATTTT
NA,TRBJ2-2,TRBV30,TRBD2,CAWKGTKNTGELFF,TGTGCCTGGAAGGGGACTAAAAACACCGGGGAGCTGTTTTTT
NA,TRBJ2-7,TRBV28,NA,CASSLLRGHRYF,TGTGCCAGCAGTTTATTGAGGGGACATCGGTACTTC
NA,TRBJ1-2,TRBV11-2,NA,CASSLEVYGGVRYGYTF,TGTGCCAGCAGCTTAGAGGTGTATGGAGGGGTCAGGTATGGCTACACCTTC
NA,TRBJ2-7,TRBV5-6,NA,CASSLVAWAGTYEQYF,TGTGCCAGCAGCTTGGTCGCTTGGGCGGGAACCTACGAGCAGTACTTC
NA,TRBJ2-7,TRBV29-1,TRBD1,CSGGQGSYEQYF,TGCAGCGGTGGACAGGGTTCCTACGAGCAGTACTTC
NA,TRBJ2-7,TRBV29-1,TRBD2,CSVETGTSGYEQYF,TGCAGCGTAGAAACCGGGACTAGCGGCTACGAGCAGTACTTC
NA,TRBJ2-5,TRBV5-1,NA,CASSPRPPTVTQETQYF,TGCGCCAGCAGCCCCCGTCCGCCGACAGTCACCCAAGAGACCCAGTACTTC
NA,TRBJ2-2,TRBV4-3,TRBD1,CASSQDIRGRNTGELFF,TGCGCCAGCAGCCAAGATATCAGGGGGAGAAACACCGGGGAGCTGTTTTTT
NA,TRBJ1-1,TRBV10-3,NA,CAISGGGNTEAFF,TGTGCCATCAGCGGCGGCGGAAACACTGAAGCTTTCTTT
NA,TRBJ1-5,TRBV18,TRBD1,CASSPPGTGGFYSNQPQHF,TGTGCCAGCTCACCACCCGGGACAGGGGGATTCTATAGCAATCAGCCCCAGCATTTT
NA,TRBJ2-2,TRBV18,TRBD1,CASSQTGQGVMNTGELFF,TGTGCCAGCTCACAAACGGGACAGGGGGTGATGAACACCGGGGAGCTGTTTTTT
NA,TRBJ2-1,TRBV5-1,TRBD2,CASSLTSGSNNEQFF,TGCGCCAGCAGCTTGACTAGCGGGAGCAACAATGAGCAGTTCTTC
NA,TRBJ2-2,TRBV18,NA,CASSPSGLTNTGELFF,TGTGCCAGCTCACCTTCAGGGTTAACCAACACCGGGGAGCTGTTTTTT
NA,TRBJ1-1,TRBV24-1,NA,CATRAPGHNTEAFF,TGTGCCACCAGAGCTCCGGGACACAACACTGAAGCTTTCTTT
once,TRBJ1-5,TRBV18,NA,CASTEQQGGSNQPQHF,TGTGCCAGCACTGAGCAACAAGGGGGTAGCAATCAGCCCCAGCATTTT
NA,TRBJ1-5,TRBV19,NA,CASRHLNQPQHF,TGTGCCAGCCGACACCTCAATCAGCCCCAGCATTTT
NA,TRBJ1-2,TRBV6-5,NA,CATWGGSGYTF,TGTGCCACATGGGGAGGGAGTGGCTACACCTTC
NA,TRBJ2-3,TRBV5-1,NA,CASSPAPEASGVDTQYF,TGCGCCAGCAGCCCGGCTCCTGAGGCATCTGGAGTAGATACGCAGTATTTT
NA,TRBJ1-5,TRBV7-9,NA,CASSRPGQPQHF,TGTGCCAGCAGCCGCCCAGGTCAGCCCCAGCATTTT
NA,TRBJ2-5,TRBV7-9,TRBD2,CASSSRHTSGRAANTQYF,TGTGCCAGCAGCTCCCGCCATACTAGCGGGAGGGCCGCCAACACCCAGTACTTC
NA,TRBJ2-3,TRBV27,TRBD2,CASSLRSLAGDGDTQYF,TGTGCCAGCAGTTTACGCTCCTTAGCGGGAGATGGAGATACGCAGTATTTT
NA,TRBJ1-2,TRBV5-1,NA,CASSLEAGNYYGYTF,TGCGCCAGCAGCTTGGAAGCAGGGAACTACTATGGCTACACCTTC
NA,TRBJ1-1,TRBV19,NA,CASNNGGEAFF,TGTGCCAGTAACAACGGGGGGGAAGCTTTCTTT
NA,TRBJ2-1,TRBV5-1,NA,CASSTRGRTDEQFF,TGCGCCAGCAGCACCCGAGGACGGACTGATGAGCAGTTCTTC
NA,TRBJ1-5,TRBV27,TRBD1,CASSQDRGYSNQPQHF,TGTGCCAGCAGCCAGGACAGGGGGTATAGCAATCAGCCCCAGCATTTT
NA,TRBJ1-6,TRBV28,TRBD1,CASSPMYAPGQYNSPLHF,TGTGCCAGCAGTCCGATGTATGCCCCGGGACAGTATAATTCACCCCTCCACTTT
NA,TRBJ1-4,TRBV28,NA,CASSLSGGTPATNEKLFF,TGTGCCAGCAGTTTATCGGGTGGGACTCCCGCAACTAATGAAAAACTGTTTTTT
NA,TRBJ2-3,TRBV5-1,TRBD2,CASSVDTSGPRADTQYF,TGCGCCAGCAGCGTAGACACTAGCGGCCCCCGAGCAGATACGCAGTATTTT
NA,TRBJ2-5,TRBV5-4,TRBD1,CASSSTGAPEETQYF,TGTGCCAGCAGCTCCACAGGGGCCCCGGAAGAGACCCAGTACTTC
few,TRBJ2-3,TRBV5-8,TRBD2,CASSTGLAELTDTQYF,TGTGCCAGCAGCACGGGACTAGCGGAACTCACAGATACGCAGTATTTT
NA,TRBJ2-5,TRBV7-2,NA,CASSLSRPETQYF,TGTGCCAGCAGCTTGAGCCGTCCAGAGACCCAGTACTTC
NA,TRBJ1-2,TRBV28,NA,CASSSLLDGYTF,TGTGCCAGCAGTTCCCTATTAGATGGCTACACCTTC
NA,TRBJ2-2,TRBV10-3,NA,CAISELGPGGTGELFF,TGTGCCATCAGTGAATTGGGACCAGGGGGGACCGGGGAGCTGTTTTTT
NA,TRBJ2-3,TRBV3-1/TRBV3-2,TRBD2,CASSLGSGGSTDTQYF,TGTGCCAGCAGCCTAGGGAGCGGGGGGAGCACAGATACGCAGTATTTT
NA,TRBJ2-5,TRBV2,NA,CASEQGRETQYF,TGTGCCAGCGAACAGGGTCGGGAGACCCAGTACTTC
NA,TRBJ1-6,TRBV28,NA,CASSLSQGRRSPLHF,TGTGCCAGCAGTTTATCCCAGGGGCGTAGGTCACCCCTCCACTTT
medium-sized,TRBJ2-7,TRBV4-2,NA,CASSQDIGGGGYEQYF,TGTGCCAGCAGCCAAGATATTGGGGGAGGGGGGTACGAGCAGTACTTC
NA,TRBJ2-4,TRBV19,TRBD2,CASSIDRRLANIQYF,TGTGCCAGTAGTATAGATCGGAGACTAGCAAACATTCAGTACTTC
NA,TRBJ2-7,TRBV10-2,NA,CASRRLDFTYEQYF,TGCGCCAGCAGGCGCTTAGACTTCACCTACGAGCAGTACTTC
NA,TRBJ2-5,TRBV11-2,TRBD1,CASSQGTGVTQYF,TGTGCCAGCAGCCAAGGGACAGGGGTGACCCAGTACTTC
NA,TRBJ1-2,TRBV15,NA,CATSRAVANYGYTF,TGTGCCACCAGCAGAGCGGTCGCTAACTATGGCTACACCTTC
NA,TRBJ2-1,TRBV7-2,NA,CASSFHRDGNEQFF,TGTGCCAGCAGCTTCCACAGGGACGGCAATGAGCAGTTCTTC
NA,TRBJ2-1,TRBV24-1,NA,CATSDLETDYNEQFF,TGTGCCACCAGTGATTTAGAGACAGACTACAATGAGCAGTTCTTC
NA,TRBJ2-7,TRBV30,NA,CAWRSAPDRQYEQYF,TGTGCCTGGAGGTCGGCCCCCGACAGGCAATACGAGCAGTACTTC
NA,TRBJ1-2,TRBV4-2,NA,CASSQESGEKYGYTF,TGTGCCAGCAGCCAAGAATCAGGGGAAAAATATGGCTACACCTTC
NA,TRBJ2-4,TRBV19,TRBD1,CASSPGQVKNIQYF,TGTGCCAGTAGCCCGGGACAGGTCAAAAACATTCAGTACTTC
NA,TRBJ2-2,TRBV6-5,NA,CASSYRQKPPGELFF,TGTGCCAGCAGTTACCGTCAGAAACCCCCAGGGGAGCTGTTTTTT